The sample holds one count of the clone carrying this T cell receptor beta chain. This entry comes from a study of response to subunit inactivated influenza vaccine. The V end was cut by 7 bases, the J end by 8 bases, with 8 bases between. The CDR3 length is 10 residues. Germline CDR1 is SNHLY and CDR2 is FYNNEI. TCRdb called the RT-PCR reads again in MiXCR, with one record for every CDR3 protein. The table includes roughly 550,000 distinct CDR3 sequences, under 30% detected once. These data are also associated with another study on T cells expressing NK-cell markers. From that second work: Beta-chain TCR cDNA was generated via 5'RACE template switching with UMIs. The eight sequenced donors comprised seven who were HCMV-seropositive and one who was seronegative.

Sequenced material: CD4+ T cells sorted from PBMCs, taken roughly 13 days after vaccination. The source of this sequence is a man aged 50 to 60 who received an inactivated influenza vaccine. The chain carries TRBV2 and TRBJ2-5; D is ambiguous. The CDR3 bases are TGTGCCAGCACACTCGGAACCCAGTACTTC. It encodes CASTLGTQYF.